Only a few counts were recorded for the clone carrying this T cell receptor beta chain. The data were obtained in a study of T-cell reconstitution after alpha-beta-depleted transplantation in children. Unique molecular identifiers were incorporated during preparation of the TCRbeta library. Each CDR3 protein is one row after TCRdb ran MiXCR on the PCR reads. This table has roughly 340,000 distinct CDR3 sequences, around 15% appearing once. The CDR3 consists of 11 residues. The ends were cut back, 0 bases at V and 4 bases at J, with 3 bases in the middle. Germline CDR1 is DFQATT and CDR2 is SNEGSKA (reference sequence).

This rearrangement joins TRBV20-1 to TRBJ1-1; D not certain. The sequence derives from a male patient aged 2-15 years who had a stem cell transplant for acute lymphoblastic leukemia, so the T cells may come from the graft donor. The input for sequencing was PBMCs, mostly from graft donor cells, taken 360 days after TCRalphabeta/CD19-depleted stem cell transplant. CDR3 sequence: CSARDTTEAFF. CDR3 DNA: TGCAGTGCTAGAGACACCACTGAAGCTTTCTTT.